The 28 T cell receptor beta chains given below trace back to one sample, sequenced in a study of blood T cell repertoires in COVID-19. Repertoires were generated with immunoSEQ multiplex PCR, while TCRdb's copy carries only in-frame clones and drops some. This table holds some 250,000 clones, about nine tenths found once. Sequencing was performed on peripheral blood. These TCRs come from a man in his sixties with acute or convalescent COVID-19.

J is TRBJ2-7 and V is TRBV9, with TRBD1 as a possible D gene (6 bases). This CDR3 comprises 14 residues. Per the germline V gene, CDR1 is SGDLS and CDR2 is YYNGEE. The ends were cut back, 4 bases at V and 2 bases at J, with 13 bases in the middle. The CDR3 here is CASSPRTETYEQYF. CDR3 in DNA: TGTGCCAGCAGCCCCCGGACAGAGACCTACGAGCAGTACTTC.

This sequence joins TRBV20-1 and TRBJ2-2; D remains unclear. CDR1 and CDR2 from the germline V gene are DFQATT and SNEGSKA (reference sequence). This CDR3 comprises 12 residues. With 3 bases removed from V and 1 base from J, the gap between germline ends came to 3 bases. For the CDR3, the DNA is TGCAGTGCTAGTCGGAACACCGGGGAGCTGTTTTTT. As protein: CSASRNTGELFF.

The chain recombines TRBV11-3 with TRBJ2-3; no firm D call. Germline CDR1 reads SGHNT; CDR2 reads YENEEA. CDR3 length: 12 residues. Trimming removed 3 bases at V and 4 bases at J, with 5 bases between. The CDR3 DNA is TGTGCCAGCAGCTTTTTATCAGATACGCAGTATTTT. The encoded protein is CASSFLSDTQYF.

This chain uses TRBV5-1 with TRBJ1-6, with 7 bases aligning to TRBD1. The CDR3 length is 14 residues. Trimming took 4 bases from V and 9 from J; bases not matched to a gene: 7. Germline CDR1 is SGHRS and CDR2 is YFSETQ. CDR3 coding DNA: TGCGCCAGCAGCCCTGGACAGGAGAGTTCACCCCTCCACTTT. Its protein product is CASSPGQESSPLHF.

The chain couples TRBV5-6 to TRBJ1-5, with 10 bases fitting TRBD1. The V segment lost 1 base and the J segment 3 bases; nucleotides outside the gene matches: 7. Germline-derived CDR1 and CDR2 are SGHDT and YYEEEE. The CDR3 runs to 17 residues. CDR3 DNA: TGTGCCAGCAGCTTGATGGGGGGACAGGGGTTCAATCAGCCCCAGCATTTT. Amino acid sequence: CASSLMGGQGFNQPQHF.

The J gene is TRBJ2-1, the V gene TRBV4-1; D not resolved. V was cut by 1 base and J by 6 bases, with 13 bases left in between. Per germline, CDR1 MGHRA and CDR2 YSYEKL. CDR3 size: 15 residues. Here the CDR3 reads CASSQGGLQPNEQFF. CDR3 nucleotide sequence: TGCGCCAGCAGCCAAGGTGGGCTCCAGCCCAATGAGCAGTTCTTC.

The rearrangement links TRBV27 to TRBJ2-7, with a tentative D call TRBD1 (5 bases). The germline V gene encodes CDR1 MNHEY and CDR2 SMNVEV (reference sequence). This CDR3 has 16 residues. Trimming pared 5 bases from V and 6 bases from J, leaving 23 bases between. The CDR3 here is CASSPRPGYDRSEQYF. DNA of the CDR3: TGTGCCAGCAGTCCCCGACCAGGGTATGATCGGAGCGAGCAGTACTTC.

In nucleotides, the CDR3 is TGTGCCAGCAGTTTGTCAGCGAGTGCTAACTATGGCTACACCTTC. It is translated as CASSLSASANYGYTF. The genes are TRBV28 and TRBJ1-2; D uncertain. The CDR3 is 15 residues long. V was clipped by 3 bases and J by 0 bases, with 11 bases between them. CDR1 and CDR2 from the germline V gene are MDHEN and SYDVKM.

The chain is built from TRBV6-5 and TRBJ2-1, with D unclear. The V end was cut by 4 bases, the J end by 0 bases, with 13 bases between. This CDR3 is 16 amino acids long. Germline V gives CDR1 MNHEY, CDR2 SVGAGI. This CDR3 reads CASSSTARSSYNEQFF. DNA for the CDR3: TGTGCCAGCAGTTCCACCGCTAGGAGCTCCTACAATGAGCAGTTCTTC.

The chain combines TRBV30 with TRBJ2-1, with D tentatively TRBD1 (5 bases). This CDR3 spans 13 amino acids. Trimming pared 2 bases from V and 5 bases from J, leaving 10 bases between. CDR1 is GTSNPN and CDR2 is SVGIG in the germline V gene (reference sequence). The CDR3 loop reads CAWSTGGNNEQFF. The CDR3 nucleotides read TGTGCCTGGAGTACAGGTGGAAACAATGAGCAGTTCTTC.

This clone was counted many times. This chain links TRBV30 with TRBJ1-1, with 7 bases lining up with TRBD1. The CDR3 has 13 amino acids. The junction had 2 bases not matched to a gene; V was cut back by 0 bases and J by 4 bases. Germline assignment: CDR1 GTSNPN and CDR2 SVGIG (reference sequence). The CDR3 loop is CAWSVKGATEAFF. The CDR3 DNA reads as TGTGCCTGGAGTGTAAAGGGGGCCACTGAAGCTTTCTTT.

In this sample, this clone turned up a few times. The chain couples TRBV7-2 to TRBJ2-2, with D maybe TRBD1 (5 bases). This CDR3 has 16 amino acids. Per the germline V gene, CDR1 is SGHTA and CDR2 is FQGNSA. V lost 6 bases, J lost 1 base, and 15 bases lay in between. DNA of the CDR3: TGTGCCAGCAGGCATAGGGGCAGCCAGAACACCGGGGAGCTGTTTTTT. Its protein is CASRHRGSQNTGELFF.

The chain couples TRBV6-1 to TRBJ1-2; possibly TRBD1 for D (6 bases). Germline loops: CDR1 MNHNS, CDR2 SASEGT. The V end lost 1 base, the J end lost 0 bases, and 9 bases lay between the germline ends. This CDR3 is built from 15 residues. In DNA form, the CDR3 reads TGTGCCAGCAGTGAAGTAAGGGGGACTAACTATGGCTACACCTTC. Protein sequence: CASSEVRGTNYGYTF.

This rearrangement joins TRBV7-2 to TRBJ2-1; tentatively, D is TRBD1 (6 bases). The CDR3 length is 16 residues. Germline values: CDR1 SGHTA, CDR2 FQGNSA. Trimming left V 4 bases short and J 0 bases short, with 13 bases between. The DNA of the CDR3 is TGTGCCAGCAGCTCCACAGGGCTTAGCTCCTACAATGAGCAGTTCTTC. Protein: CASSSTGLSSYNEQFF.

V and J are TRBV10-1 and TRBJ2-1; the match to TRBD2 covers 7 bases. The ends lost 0 bases at V and 10 bases at J; junction bases unmatched: 15. The CDR3 is 17 amino acids. Germline V lookup: CDR1 WNHNN, CDR2 SYGVQD (reference sequence). CDR3 sequence reads: CASSESGGDYPSLEQFF. CDR3 DNA sequence: TGCGCCAGCAGTGAGTCGGGGGGGGACTACCCGTCACTAGAGCAGTTCTTC.

This sequence joins TRBV5-1 and TRBJ2-2; tentative D call: TRBD1 (8 bases). Trimming stripped 2 bases from V and 7 bases from J, with 21 bases between. Germline CDR1 and CDR2: SGHRS and YFSETQ. CDR3 length: 17 residues. As DNA, the CDR3 is TGCGCCAGCAGCTTCGCCCCCGGACAGGGCGGGAGCGGGGAGCTGTTTTTT. Translated, it gives CASSFAPGQGGSGELFF.

The V and J genes are TRBV19 and TRBJ2-5; D is perhaps TRBD2 (5 bases). The V end was cut by 2 bases, the J end by 7 bases, with 17 bases between. The CDR3 runs 15 residues. Germline V gene lookup returns CDR1 LNHDA and CDR2 SQIVND (reference sequence). The CDR3 bases are TGTGCCAGTAGTATACAACGGGAACAATCGGGGACCCAGTACTTC. Translated, it gives CASSIQREQSGTQYF.

The chain is built from TRBV10-3 and TRBJ1-1; tentatively, D is TRBD1 (5 bases). The germline CDR1 and CDR2 sequences are ENHRY and SYGVKD. V lost 4 bases to trimming and J lost 3 bases, with 12 bases between them. The CDR3 sequence is 14 residues long. In nucleotides, the CDR3 is TGTGCCATCAGTGTGGGACTCAGGGACACTGAAGCTTTCTTT. Protein product: CAISVGLRDTEAFF.

The chain has TRBV5-1 and TRBJ2-1; tentatively, D is TRBD2 (6 bases). The CDR3 is 15 amino acids. Germline CDR1 reads SGHRS; CDR2 reads YFSETQ. V was shortened by 3 bases and J by 0 bases, with 10 bases between the two germline ends. CDR3 coding DNA: TGCGCCAGCAGCTGGGACGGGAGCTCCTACAATGAGCAGTTCTTC. Its protein product is CASSWDGSSYNEQFF.

The V call is TRBV6-2 or TRBV6-3, the J call TRBJ1-4, with 8 bases identical to TRBD1. CDR1 and CDR2 from the germline V gene are MNHEY and SVGEGT. J was trimmed by 8 bases and V by 2 bases; bases with no gene match: 7. The CDR3 has 15 residues. The CDR3 DNA is TGTGCCAGCAGTTACACAGGCAGGGGGCACGAAAAACTGTTTTTT. Its protein is CASSYTGRGHEKLFF.

This chain connects TRBV30 to TRBJ2-5, with D tentatively TRBD1 (5 bases). In germline, CDR1 is GTSNPN, CDR2 SVGIG (reference sequence). The CDR3 runs 12 residues. V was cut by 8 bases and J by 3 bases, with 13 bases left in between. The DNA of the CDR3 is TGTGCCGTGAATGCAGGGAAAGAGACCCAGTACTTC. Translation: CAVNAGKETQYF.

The chain uses TRBV9 and TRBJ1-1, with TRBD1 as a possible D gene (6 bases). V lost 5 bases and J lost 7, with 6 bases in between. This CDR3 region has 10 residues. Germline loops: CDR1 SGDLS, CDR2 YYNGEE. The CDR3 here is CASRQGEAFF. The DNA of the CDR3 is TGTGCCAGCAGACAGGGTGAAGCTTTCTTT.

The chain employs TRBV14 and TRBJ1-2; maybe TRBD1 (5 bases). CDR1 is SGHDN, CDR2 FVKESK, per germline. The CDR3 spans 13 residues. The V and J ends lost 6 bases and 2 bases respectively, with 10 bases between them. CDR3 nucleotide sequence: TGTGCCAGCAGATCCGACAGCAACTATGGCTACACCTTC. Translation gives CASRSDSNYGYTF.

The gene calls are TRBV9 and TRBJ2-7, with D unclear. Germline assignment: CDR1 SGDLS and CDR2 YYNGEE. V shed 0 bases and J shed 2 bases, with 6 bases lying between them. This CDR3 region has 13 residues. CDR3 DNA: TGTGCCAGCAGCGTAGACCCTACCTACGAGCAGTACTTC. Amino acids: CASSVDPTYEQYF.

The V gene is TRBV12-3 or TRBV12-4, the J gene TRBJ2-1; D is possibly TRBD1 (5 bases). The ends were cut back, 6 bases at V and 4 bases at J, with 10 bases in the middle. The CDR3 spans 13 residues. For the CDR3, the DNA is TGTGCCAGCAGCATCAGACAGTACAATGAGCAGTTCTTC. Its protein product is CASSIRQYNEQFF.

The V call is TRBV11-2, the J call TRBJ2-2; D might be TRBD1 (6 bases). V was trimmed by 5 bases and J by 5 bases, leaving 12 bases between them. The CDR3 has 14 amino acids. CDR1 and CDR2 (germline): SGHAT, FQNNGV. The CDR3 DNA follows: TGTGCCAGCAGCCCGATTACAGGGACCGGGGAGCTGTTTTTT. Amino acids: CASSPITGTGELFF.

The rearrangement links TRBV6-5 to TRBJ1-3; possibly TRBD1 for D (6 bases). CDR1 and CDR2 (germline): MNHEY, SVGAGI. V was shortened by 6 bases and J by 4 bases, with 13 bases between the two germline ends. The CDR3 contains 14 residues. The CDR3 DNA reads as TGTGCCAGCAGCGACACAGGGTACGGAAACACCATATATTTT. It yields the protein CASSDTGYGNTIYF.

This clone was counted a few times. The rearrangement uses TRBV12-5 and TRBJ2-7; 8 bases match TRBD2. After removal of 0 bases from V and 0 bases from J, the junction contained 22 bases not matched to a gene. The CDR3 consists of 22 residues. Germline loops: CDR1 LGHNT, CDR2 FRNRAP. The CDR3 region is CASGLVLGQLAGSEGYSYEQYF. CDR3 DNA sequence: TGTGCTAGTGGTTTGGTACTCGGTCAGTTAGCGGGATCTGAAGGATACTCCTACGAGCAGTACTTC.